A selection of T cell receptor beta chains follows, all from one sample in a study of radiotherapy plus CTLA-4 blockade in lung cancer. Clones were read by immunoSEQ multiplex PCR, and TCRdb kept only the in-frame ones, dropping some. The profile covers 34,000 or so clones, with under 85% appearing a single time and 14% taken by the ten largest. The specimen comprised peripheral blood, sampled from a patient treated with radiotherapy plus ipilimumab. Receptors were obtained from a human donor with non-small cell lung cancer that progressed on radiotherapy plus ipilimumab. Each CDR3 is given with its conserved first and last residue. D genes are given only for firm matches. Expanded clones are given a class, and other clones once, few, many or no size at all.

D gene	J gene	V gene	CDR3 length	clone size	CDR3 DNA	CDR3 protein
TRBD1	TRBJ2-1	TRBV28	14	once	TGTGCCAGCAGTCCAGACAGGGCCTACAATGAGCAGTTCTTC	CASSPDRAYNEQFF
.	TRBJ1-5	TRBV11-1	15	.	TGTGCCAGCAGCTTACGGCCGAATAGCAATCAGCCCCAGCATTTT	CASSLRPNSNQPQHF
.	TRBJ1-5	TRBV27	14	.	TGTGCCAGCAGTTTGCGGGGGACACAAAGGCCCCAGCATTTT	CASSLRGTQRPQHF
TRBD2	TRBJ2-3	TRBV10-3	16	.	TGTGCCATCAGTGGCGGACTAGCGGGAGGTACAGATACGCAGTATTTT	CAISGGLAGGTDTQYF
.	TRBJ2-1	TRBV28	14	.	TGTGCCAGCAGTTTACCCATGGTTTACAATGAGCAGTTCTTC	CASSLPMVYNEQFF
.	TRBJ2-3	TRBV19	15	.	TGTGCCAGTAGTGCCGGCGGGCATACCACAGATACGCAGTATTTT	CASSAGGHTTDTQYF
TRBD2	TRBJ2-7	TRBV10-3	15	.	TGTGCCATCAGGGCCGAAGGGACTAGCGGACTCGAGCAGTACTTC	CAIRAEGTSGLEQYF
.	TRBJ1-3	TRBV11-3	15	few	TGTGCCAGCAGCTTGTTTATGGGGACTGGAAACACCATATATTTT	CASSLFMGTGNTIYF
.	TRBJ2-1	TRBV27	15	.	TGTGCCAGCAGTGGTGCAGGGCAACTGAGGGATGAGCAGTTCTTC	CASSGAGQLRDEQFF
.	TRBJ1-4	TRBV6-6	15	.	TGTGCCAGCAGACCCGGCGGGGATTGGTATGAAAAACTGTTTTTT	CASRPGGDWYEKLFF
.	TRBJ1-1	TRBV4-1	15	.	TGCGCCAGCAGCCAAGTTATATTCTCGAACACTGAAGCTTTCTTT	CASSQVIFSNTEAFF
.	TRBJ1-5	TRBV25-1	14	.	TGTGCCAGCAGTGAATCGGGGAGGGTTCAGCCCCAGCATTTT	CASSESGRVQPQHF
TRBD1	TRBJ2-7	TRBV7-9	14	.	TGTGCCAGCAGTCCTCGGACAGGGCCCTACGAGCAGTACTTC	CASSPRTGPYEQYF
.	TRBJ1-2	TRBV11-2	15	.	TGTGCCAGCAGTCCAAGATCCGGAGCCAGCTATGGCTACACCTTC	CASSPRSGASYGYTF
.	TRBJ1-5	TRBV28	15	.	TGTGCCAGCAGTTTATTGGGCAGGGAAGATCAGCCCCAGCATTTT	CASSLLGREDQPQHF
TRBD1	TRBJ2-2	TRBV9	17	.	TGTGCCAGCAGCGTCGATCAGGGGGCGTCGAACACCGGGGAGCTGTTTTTT	CASSVDQGASNTGELFF
.	TRBJ1-6	TRBV7-2	15	.	TGTGCCAGCAGCTCCACGAACGACTATAATTCACCCCTCCACTTT	CASSSTNDYNSPLHF
TRBD1	TRBJ2-6	TRBV5-1	19	.	TGCGCCAGCAGCCCGGACAGGGACCGAAGGGGCTCTGGGGCCAACGTCCTGACTTTC	CASSPDRDRRGSGANVLTF
.	TRBJ1-3	TRBV27	15	.	TGTGCCAGCAGTCTGACTGCTACCTCTGGAAACACCATATATTTT	CASSLTATSGNTIYF
TRBD2	TRBJ2-1	TRBV7-3	12	few	TGTGCCAGCAGCCGACTAGCGGGGGGGTTGTTCTTC	CASSRLAGGLFF
.	TRBJ1-5	TRBV5-8	15	.	TGTGCCAGCAGCCCCCAGGGCTTTGGCAATCAGCCCCAGCATTTT	CASSPQGFGNQPQHF
TRBD1	TRBJ2-7	TRBV4-1	14	medium-sized	TGCGCCAGCAGCCCCGGGACAGGGGGTTACGAGCAGTACTTC	CASSPGTGGYEQYF
.	TRBJ1-5	TRBV10-3	16	.	TGTGCCATCAGTGAGTCTCGTGTCTCTGCAAATCAGCCCCAGCATTTT	CAISESRVSANQPQHF
.	TRBJ1-2	TRBV28	14	.	TGTGCCAGCAGTTCCCACCAGCAGTACTATGGCTACACCTTC	CASSSHQQYYGYTF
.	TRBJ2-7	TRBV5-4	15	.	TGTGCCAGCAGCGGACAATCATCGGGGGCGCAGGAGCAGTACTTC	CASSGQSSGAQEQYF
.	TRBJ1-2	TRBV5-4	15	.	TGTGCCAGCAGCTTCCGCTTAGGACGTTCCTATGGCTACACCTTC	CASSFRLGRSYGYTF